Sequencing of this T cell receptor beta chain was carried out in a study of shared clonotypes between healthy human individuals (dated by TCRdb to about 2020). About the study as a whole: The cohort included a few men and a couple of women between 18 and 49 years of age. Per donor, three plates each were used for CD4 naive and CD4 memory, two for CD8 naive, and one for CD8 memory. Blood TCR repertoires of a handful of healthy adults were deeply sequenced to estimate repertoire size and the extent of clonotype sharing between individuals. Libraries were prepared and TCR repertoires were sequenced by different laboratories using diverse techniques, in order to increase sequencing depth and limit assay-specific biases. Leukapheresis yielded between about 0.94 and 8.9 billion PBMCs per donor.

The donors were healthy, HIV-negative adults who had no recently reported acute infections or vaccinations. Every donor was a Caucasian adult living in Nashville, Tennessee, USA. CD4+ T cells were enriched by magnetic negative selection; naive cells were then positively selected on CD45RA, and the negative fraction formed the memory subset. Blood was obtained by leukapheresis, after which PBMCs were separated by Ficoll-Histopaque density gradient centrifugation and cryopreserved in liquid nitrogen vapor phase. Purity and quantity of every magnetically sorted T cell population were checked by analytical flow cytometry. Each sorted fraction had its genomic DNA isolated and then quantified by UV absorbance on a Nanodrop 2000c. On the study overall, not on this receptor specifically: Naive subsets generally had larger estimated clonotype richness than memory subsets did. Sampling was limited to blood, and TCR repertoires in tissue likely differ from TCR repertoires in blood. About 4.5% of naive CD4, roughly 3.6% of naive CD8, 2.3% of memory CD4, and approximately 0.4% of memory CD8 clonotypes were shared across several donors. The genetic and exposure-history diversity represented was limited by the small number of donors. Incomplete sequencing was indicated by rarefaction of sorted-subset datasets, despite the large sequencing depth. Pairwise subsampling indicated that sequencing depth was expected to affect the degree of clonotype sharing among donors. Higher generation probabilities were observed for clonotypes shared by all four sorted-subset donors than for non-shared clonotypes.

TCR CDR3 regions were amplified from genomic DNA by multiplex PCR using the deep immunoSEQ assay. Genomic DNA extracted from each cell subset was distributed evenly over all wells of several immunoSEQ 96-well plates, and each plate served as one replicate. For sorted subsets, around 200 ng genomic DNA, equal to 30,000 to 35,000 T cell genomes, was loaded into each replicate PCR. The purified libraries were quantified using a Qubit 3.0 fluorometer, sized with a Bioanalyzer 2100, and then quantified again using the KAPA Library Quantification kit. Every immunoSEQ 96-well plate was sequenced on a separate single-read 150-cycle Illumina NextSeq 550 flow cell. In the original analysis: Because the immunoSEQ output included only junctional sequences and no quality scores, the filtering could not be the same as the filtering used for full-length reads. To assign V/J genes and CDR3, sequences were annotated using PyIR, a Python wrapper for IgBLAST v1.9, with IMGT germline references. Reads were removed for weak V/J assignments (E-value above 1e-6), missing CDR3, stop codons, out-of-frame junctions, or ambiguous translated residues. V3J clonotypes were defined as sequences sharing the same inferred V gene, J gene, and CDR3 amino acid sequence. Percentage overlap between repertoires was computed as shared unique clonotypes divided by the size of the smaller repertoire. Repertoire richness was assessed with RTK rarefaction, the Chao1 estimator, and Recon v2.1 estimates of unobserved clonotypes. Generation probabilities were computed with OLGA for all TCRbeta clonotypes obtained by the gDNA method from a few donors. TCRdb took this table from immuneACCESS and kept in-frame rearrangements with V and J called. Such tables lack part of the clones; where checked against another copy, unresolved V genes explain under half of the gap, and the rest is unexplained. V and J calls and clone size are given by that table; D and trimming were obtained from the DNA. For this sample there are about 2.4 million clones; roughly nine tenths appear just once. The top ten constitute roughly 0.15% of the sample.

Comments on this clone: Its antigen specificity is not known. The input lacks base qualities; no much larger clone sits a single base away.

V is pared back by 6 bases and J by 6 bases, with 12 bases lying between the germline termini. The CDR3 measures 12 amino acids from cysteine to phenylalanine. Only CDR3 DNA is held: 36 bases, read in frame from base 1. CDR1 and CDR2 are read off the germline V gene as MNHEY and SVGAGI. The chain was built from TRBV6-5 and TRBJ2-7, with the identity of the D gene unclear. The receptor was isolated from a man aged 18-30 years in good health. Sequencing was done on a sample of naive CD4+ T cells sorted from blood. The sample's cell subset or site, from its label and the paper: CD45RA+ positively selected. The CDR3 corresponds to CASSLRPGEQYF. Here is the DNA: TGTGCCAGCAGCCTACGACCGGGCGAGCAGTACTTC.